The clone carrying this T cell receptor beta chain was counted between two and nine times. The record originates from a study of blood T cells in healthy people across ages. The V end was cut by 6 bases, the J end by 1 base, with 16 bases between. The CDR3 spans 16 residues. Germline values: CDR1 MDHEN, CDR2 SYDVKM. PCR was performed a second time for roughly 6 to 12 cycles using a sample-barcoded 5' primer and a J-beta primer mix. MiXCR, applied by TCRdb to the 5' RACE reads, yields one record per CDR3 protein. The profile shows 600,000 to 1,000,000 distinct CDR3 sequences, more than 20% of them singletons. This sample was shared with a second study, whose subject was T cells of mothers and their children. This second report adds: Thymic selection shapes TCR recombination output similarly in related and unrelated pairs. When mothers and children were related, their normalized repertoire overlap, which was always slightly higher, did not differ significantly from that of unrelated pairs.

The sample consisted of blood. The sequence was collected from a boy younger than 18 in good health. J is TRBJ1-5 and V is TRBV28, with D maybe TRBD1 (6 bases). DNA of the CDR3: TGTGCCAGCAGGATCACAGGGAAGGGAAGCAATCAGCCCCAGCATTTT. Translation gives CASRITGKGSNQPQHF.